This paragraph reports one T cell receptor beta chain. The target antigen is unknown. The sample originates from a study of radiotherapy plus CTLA-4 blockade in lung cancer. About the research overall: With roughly a third of patients having disease control, objective responses were seen in approximately 18%. Findings of the study overall: Reported findings show early blood T cell clone dynamics, with interferon-beta, best predicted response. Among blood TCR repertoires after radiotherapy plus ipilimumab, tumor-derived clones expanded.

The V gene lost 5 bases and the J gene lost 7 bases, with 8 bases spanning the gap. The CDR3 consists of 11 residues. Germline-derived CDR1 and CDR2 are SQVTM and ANQGSEA. Profiled with immunoSEQ multiplex PCR; TCRdb holds only in-frame clones, not every one. The data show approximately 94,000 clones, with around 83% seen just once and 20% to 30% held by the top ten. The study gave focal radiation plus ipilimumab CTLA-4 blockade to patients with chemo-refractory metastatic non-small-cell lung cancer. The receptor was derived from a human donor with non-small cell lung cancer that progressed on radiotherapy plus ipilimumab. The chain has TRBV29-1 and TRBJ2-2; D gene uncertain. The sequenced sample was peripheral blood, obtained from a patient treated with radiotherapy plus ipilimumab. The CDR3 DNA follows: TGCAGCGTTCTTAGGTTCGGGGAGCTGTTTTTT. Its translation: CSVLRFGELFF.